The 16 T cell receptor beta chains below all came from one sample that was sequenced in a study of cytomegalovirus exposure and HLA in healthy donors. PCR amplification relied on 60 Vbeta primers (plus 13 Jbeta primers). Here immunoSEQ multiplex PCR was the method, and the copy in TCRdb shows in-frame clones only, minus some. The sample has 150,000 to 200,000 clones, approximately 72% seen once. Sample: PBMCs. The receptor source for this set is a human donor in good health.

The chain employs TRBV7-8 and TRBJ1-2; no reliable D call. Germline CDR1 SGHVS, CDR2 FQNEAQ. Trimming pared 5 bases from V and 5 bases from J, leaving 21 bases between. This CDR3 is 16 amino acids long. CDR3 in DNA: TGTGCCAGCAGCCTGACGAAGGTGGTAACGGGTTATGGCTACACCTTC. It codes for CASSLTKVVTGYGYTF.

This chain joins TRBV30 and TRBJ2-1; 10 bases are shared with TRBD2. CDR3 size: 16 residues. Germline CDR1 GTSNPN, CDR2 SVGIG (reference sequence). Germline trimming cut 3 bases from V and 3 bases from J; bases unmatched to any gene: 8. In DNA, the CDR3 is TGTGCCTGGAGGGAGCTTAGCGGGGGGTACTACAATGAGCAGTTCTTC. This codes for CAWRELSGGYYNEQFF.

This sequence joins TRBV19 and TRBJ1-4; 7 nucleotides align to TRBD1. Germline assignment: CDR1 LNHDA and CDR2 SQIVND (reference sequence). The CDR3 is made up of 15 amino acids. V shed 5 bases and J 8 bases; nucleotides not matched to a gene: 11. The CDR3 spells CASSSTGAGEEKLFF. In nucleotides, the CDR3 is TGTGCCAGTAGTTCTACAGGGGCTGGGGAGGAAAAACTGTTTTTT.

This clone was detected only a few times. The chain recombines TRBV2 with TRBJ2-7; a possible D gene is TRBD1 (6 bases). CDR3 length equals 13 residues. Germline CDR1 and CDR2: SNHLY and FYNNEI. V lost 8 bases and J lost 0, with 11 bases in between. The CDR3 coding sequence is TGTGCCAGCCAGGCAGGGGACTCCTACGAGCAGTACTTC. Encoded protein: CASQAGDSYEQYF.

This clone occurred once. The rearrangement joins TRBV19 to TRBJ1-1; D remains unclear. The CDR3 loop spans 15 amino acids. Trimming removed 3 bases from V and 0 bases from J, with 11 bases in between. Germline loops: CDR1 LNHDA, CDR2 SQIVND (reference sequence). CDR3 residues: CASSISLTMNTEAFF. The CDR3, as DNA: TGTGCCAGTAGTATCAGCCTAACTATGAACACTGAAGCTTTCTTT.

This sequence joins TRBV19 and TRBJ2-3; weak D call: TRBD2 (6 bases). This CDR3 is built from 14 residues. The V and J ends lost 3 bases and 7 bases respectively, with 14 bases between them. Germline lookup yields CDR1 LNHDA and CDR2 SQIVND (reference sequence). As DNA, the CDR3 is TGTGCCAGTAGTATGGGAGGTCGGGGAAATACGCAGTATTTT. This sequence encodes CASSMGGRGNTQYF.

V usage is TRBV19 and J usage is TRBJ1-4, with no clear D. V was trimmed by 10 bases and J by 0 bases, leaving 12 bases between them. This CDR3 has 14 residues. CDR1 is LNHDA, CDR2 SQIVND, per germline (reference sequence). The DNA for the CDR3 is TGTGCCACACAGAAAGATGCAACTAATGAAAAACTGTTTTTT. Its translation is CATQKDATNEKLFF.

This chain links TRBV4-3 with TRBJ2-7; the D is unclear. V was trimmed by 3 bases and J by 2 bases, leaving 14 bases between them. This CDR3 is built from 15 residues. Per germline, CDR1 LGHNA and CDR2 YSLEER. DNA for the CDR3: TGCGCCAGCAGCCACCTCGGAGCATCCGCCTACGAGCAGTACTTC. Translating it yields CASSHLGASAYEQYF.

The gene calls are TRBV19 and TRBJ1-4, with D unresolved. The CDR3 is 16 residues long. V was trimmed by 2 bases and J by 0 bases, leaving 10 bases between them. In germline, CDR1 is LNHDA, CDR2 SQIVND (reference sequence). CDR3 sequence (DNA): TGTGCCAGTAGTATACGCCTATTAGCAACTAATGAAAAACTGTTTTTT. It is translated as CASSIRLLATNEKLFF.

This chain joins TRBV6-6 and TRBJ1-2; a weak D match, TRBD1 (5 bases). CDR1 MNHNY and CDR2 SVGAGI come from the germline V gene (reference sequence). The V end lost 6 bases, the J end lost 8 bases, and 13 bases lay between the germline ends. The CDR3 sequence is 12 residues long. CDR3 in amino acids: CASSRTGGGYTF. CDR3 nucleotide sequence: TGTGCCAGCAGCCGCACAGGTGGGGGCTACACCTTC.

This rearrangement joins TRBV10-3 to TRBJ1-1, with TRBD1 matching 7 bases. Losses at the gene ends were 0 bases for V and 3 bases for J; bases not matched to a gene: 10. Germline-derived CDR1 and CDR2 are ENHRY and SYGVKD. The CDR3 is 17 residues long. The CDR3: CAISESTGALWDTEAFF. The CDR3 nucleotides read TGTGCCATCAGTGAGTCCACAGGGGCCCTTTGGGACACTGAAGCTTTCTTT.

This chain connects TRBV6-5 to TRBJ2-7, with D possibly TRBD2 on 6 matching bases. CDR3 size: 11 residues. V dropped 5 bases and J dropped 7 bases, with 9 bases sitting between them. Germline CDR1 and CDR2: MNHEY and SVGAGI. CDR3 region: CASSGGMEQYF. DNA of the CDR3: TGTGCCAGCAGTGGGGGGATGGAGCAGTACTTC.

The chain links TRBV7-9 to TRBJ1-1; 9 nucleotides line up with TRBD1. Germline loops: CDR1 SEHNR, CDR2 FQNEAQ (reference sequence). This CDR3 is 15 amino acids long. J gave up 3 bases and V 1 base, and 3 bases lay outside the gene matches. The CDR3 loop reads CASSLGGQGHTEAFF. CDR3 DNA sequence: TGTGCCAGCAGCTTAGGGGGACAGGGTCACACTGAAGCTTTCTTT.

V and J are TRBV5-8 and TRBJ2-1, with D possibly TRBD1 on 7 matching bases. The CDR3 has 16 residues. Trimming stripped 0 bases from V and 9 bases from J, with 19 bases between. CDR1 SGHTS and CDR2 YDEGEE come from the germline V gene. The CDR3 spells CASSLEVARDSGEQFF. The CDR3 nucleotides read TGTGCCAGCAGCTTGGAGGTAGCGCGGGACAGCGGTGAGCAGTTCTTC.

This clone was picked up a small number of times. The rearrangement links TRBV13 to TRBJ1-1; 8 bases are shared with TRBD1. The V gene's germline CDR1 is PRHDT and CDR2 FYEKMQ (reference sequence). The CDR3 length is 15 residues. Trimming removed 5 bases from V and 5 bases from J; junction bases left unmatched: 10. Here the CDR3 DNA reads TGTGCCAGCAGCGTCAGGACAGGGTGGACGACTGAAGCTTTCTTT. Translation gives CASSVRTGWTTEAFF. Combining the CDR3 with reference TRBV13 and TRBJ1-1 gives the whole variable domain AAGVIQSPRHLIKEKRETATLKCYPIPRHDTVYWYQQGPGQDPQFLISFYEKMQSDKGSIPDRFSAQQFSDYHSELNMSSLELGDSALYFCASSVRTGWTTEAFFGQGTRLTVV.

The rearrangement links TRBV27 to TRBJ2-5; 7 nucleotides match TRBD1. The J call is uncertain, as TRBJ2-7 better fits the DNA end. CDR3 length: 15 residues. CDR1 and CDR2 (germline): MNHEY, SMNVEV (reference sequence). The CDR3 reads CASSPRTGYTYEQYF. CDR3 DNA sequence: TGTGCCAGCAGTCCACGGACAGGATACACCTACGAGCAGTACTTC.